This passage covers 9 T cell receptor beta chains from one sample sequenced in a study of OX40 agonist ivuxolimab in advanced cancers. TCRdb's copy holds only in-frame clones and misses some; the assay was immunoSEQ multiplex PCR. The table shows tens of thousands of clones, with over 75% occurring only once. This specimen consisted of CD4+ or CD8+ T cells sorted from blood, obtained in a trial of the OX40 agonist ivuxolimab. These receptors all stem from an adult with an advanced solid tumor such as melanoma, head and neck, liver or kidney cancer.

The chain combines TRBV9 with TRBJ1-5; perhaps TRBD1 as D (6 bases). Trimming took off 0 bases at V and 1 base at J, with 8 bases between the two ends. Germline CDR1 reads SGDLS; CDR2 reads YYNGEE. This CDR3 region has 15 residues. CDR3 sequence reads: CASSVGQGSNQPQHF. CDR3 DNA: TGTGCCAGCAGCGTAGGGCAGGGGAGCAATCAGCCCCAGCATTTT.

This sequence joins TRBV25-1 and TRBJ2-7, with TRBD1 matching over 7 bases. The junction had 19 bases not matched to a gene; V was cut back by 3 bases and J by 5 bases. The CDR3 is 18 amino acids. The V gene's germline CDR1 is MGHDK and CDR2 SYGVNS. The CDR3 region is CASSDHYPTGMVWDEQYF. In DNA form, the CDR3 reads TGTGCCAGCAGTGACCACTATCCGACAGGGATGGTTTGGGACGAGCAGTACTTC.

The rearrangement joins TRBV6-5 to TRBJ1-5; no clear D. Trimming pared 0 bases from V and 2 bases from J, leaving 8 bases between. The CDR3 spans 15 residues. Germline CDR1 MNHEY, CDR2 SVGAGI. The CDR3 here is CASSYSVWGNQPQHF. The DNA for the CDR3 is TGTGCCAGCAGTTACTCGGTCTGGGGCAATCAGCCCCAGCATTTT.

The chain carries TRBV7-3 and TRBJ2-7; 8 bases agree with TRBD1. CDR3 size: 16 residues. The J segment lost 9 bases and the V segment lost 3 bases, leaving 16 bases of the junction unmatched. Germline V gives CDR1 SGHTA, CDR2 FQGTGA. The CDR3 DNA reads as TGTGCCAGCAGCTTGGATCCGACAGGGGCCGGGCGGGGGCAGTACTTC. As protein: CASSLDPTGAGRGQYF.

The CDR3 loop is CASSATAGPRYF. As DNA, the CDR3 is TGTGCCAGCAGCGCTACAGCGGGACCCAGGTATTTT. The chain combines TRBV5-4 with TRBJ2-3, with 7 bases fitting TRBD2. The V gene end was trimmed by 4 bases and the J gene end by 14 bases; junction bases not matched to a gene: 10. The CDR3 is made up of 12 amino acids. From germline, CDR1 is SGHNT and CDR2 YYREEE (reference sequence).

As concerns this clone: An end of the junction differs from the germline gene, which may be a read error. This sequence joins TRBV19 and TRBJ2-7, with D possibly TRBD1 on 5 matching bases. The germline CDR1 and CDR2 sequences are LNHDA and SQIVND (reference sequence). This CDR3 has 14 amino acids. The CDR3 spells CASSAWGTSFEQYF. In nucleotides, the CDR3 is TGTGCCAGTAGTGCCTGGGGCACCTCCTTCGAGCAGTACTTC. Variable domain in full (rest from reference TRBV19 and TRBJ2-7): DGGITQSPKYLFRKEGQNVTLSCEQNLNHDAMYWYRQDPGQGLRLIYYSQIVNDFQKGDIAEGYSVSREKKESFPLTVTSAQKNPTAFYLCASSAWGTSFEQYFGPGTRLTVT.

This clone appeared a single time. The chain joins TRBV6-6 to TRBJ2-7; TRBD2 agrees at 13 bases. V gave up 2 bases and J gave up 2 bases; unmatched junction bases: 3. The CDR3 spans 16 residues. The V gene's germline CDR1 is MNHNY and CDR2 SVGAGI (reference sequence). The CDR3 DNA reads TGTGCCAGCAGTTACCCGGGGACTAGCGGGACCTACGAGCAGTACTTC. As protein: CASSYPGTSGTYEQYF.

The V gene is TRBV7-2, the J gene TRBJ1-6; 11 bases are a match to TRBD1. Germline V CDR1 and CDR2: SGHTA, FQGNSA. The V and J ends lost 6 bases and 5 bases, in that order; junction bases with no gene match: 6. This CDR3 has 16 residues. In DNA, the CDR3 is TGTGCCAGCAGAGGACAGGGGGCGCGAGATAATTCACCCCTCCACTTT. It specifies CASRGQGARDNSPLHF.

The CDR3 DNA sequence: TGTGCCAGCAGCTTATCCGAGGGGGCAGGTACGCAGTATTTT. Its translation: CASSLSEGAGTQYF. The chain carries TRBV7-2 and TRBJ2-3; 7 bases map to TRBD1. V lost 2 bases, J lost 8 bases, and 7 bases stayed unmatched. Germline-derived CDR1 and CDR2 are SGHTA and FQGNSA. The length of the CDR3 is 14 residues.